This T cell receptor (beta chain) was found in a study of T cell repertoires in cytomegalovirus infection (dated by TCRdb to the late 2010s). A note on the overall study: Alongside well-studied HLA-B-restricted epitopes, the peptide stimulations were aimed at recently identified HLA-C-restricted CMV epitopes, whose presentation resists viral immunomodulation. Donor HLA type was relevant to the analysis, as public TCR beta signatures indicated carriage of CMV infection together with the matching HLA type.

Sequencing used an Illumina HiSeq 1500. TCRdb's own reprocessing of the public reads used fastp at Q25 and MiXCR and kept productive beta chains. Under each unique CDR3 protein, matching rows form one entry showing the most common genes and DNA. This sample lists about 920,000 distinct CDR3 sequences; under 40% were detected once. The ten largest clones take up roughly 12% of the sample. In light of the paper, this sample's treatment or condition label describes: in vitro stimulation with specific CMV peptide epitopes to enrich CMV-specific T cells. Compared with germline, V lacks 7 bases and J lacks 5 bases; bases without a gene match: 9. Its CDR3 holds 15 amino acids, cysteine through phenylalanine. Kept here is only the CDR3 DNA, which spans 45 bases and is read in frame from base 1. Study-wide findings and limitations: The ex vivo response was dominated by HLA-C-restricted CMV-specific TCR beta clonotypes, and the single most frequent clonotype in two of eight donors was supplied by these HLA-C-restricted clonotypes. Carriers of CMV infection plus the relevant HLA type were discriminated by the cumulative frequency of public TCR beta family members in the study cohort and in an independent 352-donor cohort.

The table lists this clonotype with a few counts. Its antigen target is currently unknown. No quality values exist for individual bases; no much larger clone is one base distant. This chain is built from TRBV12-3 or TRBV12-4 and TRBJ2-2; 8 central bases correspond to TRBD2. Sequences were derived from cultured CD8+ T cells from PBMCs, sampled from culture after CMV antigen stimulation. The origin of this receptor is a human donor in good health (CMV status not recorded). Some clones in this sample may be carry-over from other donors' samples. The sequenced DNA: TGTGCCAGCACTCTCGGGGGGGCCTTTACCGGGGAGCTGTTTTTT. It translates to CASTLGGAFTGELFF.